The rows below give T cell receptor beta chains drawn from one sample of a study of OX40 agonist ivuxolimab in advanced cancers. Repertoires were generated with immunoSEQ multiplex PCR, while TCRdb's copy carries only in-frame clones and drops some. This sample carries fewer than 100,000 clones, 86% of them seen once, and the ten largest clones take around 2%. Sequenced here: CD4+ or CD8+ T cells sorted from blood, sampled in a trial of the OX40 agonist ivuxolimab. These receptor sequences come from an adult with an advanced solid tumor such as melanoma, head and neck, liver or kidney cancer. CDR3s include the opening cysteine and the closing phenylalanine or tryptophan. The D gene is left open where the match is weak. Rows give clone size only sometimes, using once, few, many, or a class for an expanded clone.

V	size	J	D	CDR3	DNA
TRBV5-6	-	TRBJ1-3	TRBD1	CASSLRTGFSGNTIYF	TGTGCCAGCAGCTTGCGGACAGGCTTCTCTGGAAACACCATATATTTT
TRBV7-2	-	TRBJ2-6	TRBD1	CASSLGDRYSGANVLTF	TGTGCCAGCAGCTTAGGGGACAGATACTCTGGGGCCAACGTCCTGACTTTC
TRBV4-2	few	TRBJ1-6	-	CASSQGVEGSPLHF	TGTGCCAGCAGCCAGGGGGTGGAGGGCTCACCCCTCCACTTT
TRBV5-6	-	TRBJ2-7	TRBD1	CASSPTGVTEQYF	TGTGCCAGCAGCCCCACAGGGGTAACCGAGCAGTACTTC
TRBV7-2	-	TRBJ1-4	-	CASSLAGGREKLFF	TGTGCCAGCAGCTTAGCGGGGGGGCGCGAAAAACTGTTTTTT
TRBV7-2	few	TRBJ2-3	-	CASSSVRAVTDTQYF	TGTGCCAGCAGCAGCGTGAGGGCGGTCACAGATACGCAGTATTTT
TRBV6-6	-	TRBJ2-2	TRBD2	CATYSGGNEWGELFF	TGTGCCACCTACTCGGGAGGGAATGAATGGGGGGAGCTGTTTTTT
TRBV7-2	-	TRBJ1-1	-	CASSYQKGPGTEAFF	TGTGCCAGCAGCTACCAAAAGGGGCCGGGGACTGAAGCTTTCTTT
TRBV28	-	TRBJ2-3	TRBD2	CASRIAGDPDTQYF	TGTGCCAGCAGAATAGCGGGGGACCCAGATACGCAGTATTTT
TRBV6-1	-	TRBJ2-7	-	CASSESGPEWPSSYEQYF	TGTGCCAGCAGTGAAAGCGGGCCGGAGTGGCCGAGCTCCTACGAGCAGTACTTC
TRBV5-4	-	TRBJ2-7	TRBD2	CASSLTGGVGEQYF	TGTGCCAGCAGCTTGACGGGGGGGGTCGGCGAGCAGTACTTC
TRBV13	-	TRBJ2-7	-	CASSSGFNFPYEQYF	TGTGCCAGCAGCTCCGGGTTCAATTTCCCCTACGAGCAGTACTTC
TRBV4-2	-	TRBJ2-1	TRBD1	CASSATGDRGRRNEQFF	TGTGCCAGCAGCGCAACGGGCGACAGGGGGCGCCGGAATGAGCAGTTCTTC
TRBV29-1	-	TRBJ2-3	TRBD2	CSGGLAGGTDTQYF	TGCAGCGGGGGACTAGCGGGGGGCACAGATACGCAGTATTTT
TRBV5-8	-	TRBJ1-4	-	CASSFGRLATNEKLFF	TGTGCCAGCAGCTTCGGACGACTTGCAACTAATGAAAAACTGTTTTTT
TRBV28	-	TRBJ1-2	-	CASSYPGGWLYTNYGYTF	TGTGCCAGCAGTTACCCCGGAGGATGGCTATATACTAACTATGGCTACACCTTC
TRBV6-5	-	TRBJ1-6	-	CASRDSSYNSPLHF	TGTGCCAGCAGGGATAGCTCCTATAATTCACCCCTCCACTTT
TRBV5-4	-	TRBJ2-2	TRBD1	CASSSPDRADGELFF	TGTGCCAGCAGCTCTCCGGACAGGGCGGACGGGGAGCTGTTTTTT
TRBV7-3	-	TRBJ2-1	TRBD1	CASSWTGDAYNEQFF	TGTGCCAGCAGCTGGACAGGGGACGCTTACAATGAGCAGTTCTTC
TRBV27	-	TRBJ2-2	-	CASRTSGTFVYSNTGELFF	TGTGCCAGCAGGACCTCCGGGACATTCGTTTACTCGAACACCGGGGAGCTGTTTTTT
TRBV4-3	-	TRBJ1-1	TRBD1	CASSHRQGLAEAFF	TGCGCCAGCAGCCATAGACAGGGATTGGCTGAAGCTTTCTTT
TRBV6-1	once	TRBJ2-1	TRBD2	CASSARGLAGGPPYNEQFF	TGTGCCAGCAGTGCACGTGGACTAGCGGGGGGCCCTCCCTACAATGAGCAGTTCTTC
TRBV30	-	TRBJ2-3	-	CAWSRDRDFTDTQYF	TGTGCCTGGAGTCGAGACAGAGATTTCACAGATACGCAGTATTTT
TRBV29-1	-	TRBJ1-3	-	CSVAQDGNSGNTIYF	TGCAGCGTGGCTCAAGACGGCAACTCTGGAAACACCATATATTTT
TRBV19	-	TRBJ2-2	TRBD2	CASSRPRFTSGETGELFF	TGTGCCAGTAGTAGACCCCGCTTCACTAGCGGGGAGACCGGGGAGCTGTTTTTT
TRBV19	-	TRBJ1-2	-	CASSVWGGADLGYGYTF	TGTGCCAGTAGTGTGTGGGGGGGCGCGGACCTTGGCTATGGCTACACCTTC
TRBV4-1	-	TRBJ1-5	-	CASSQDGTQNQPQHF	TGCGCCAGCAGCCAAGACGGGACACAAAATCAGCCCCAGCATTTT